A selection of T cell receptor beta chains follows, all from one sample in a study of T cells expressing NK-cell markers. For each CDR3 protein, TCRdb gives one entry from its re-call of the 5' RACE reads, without DNA. The sample's table shows a few hundred thousand distinct CDR3 sequences. The sample consisted of blood T cells: a sorted CD56 or NKG2C T cell subset, CD4+ or CD8+ T cells, or bulk PBMC T cells (not recorded which). The receptor set was obtained from a man aged 18-75 years in good health. The CDR3 runs from the conserved cysteine through the conserved F or W. The order of the fields is J gene, V gene, CDR3 length, CDR3 protein.

J: TRBJ1-1; V: TRBV18; length: 15; CDR3: CASSLRQKVNTEAFF
J: TRBJ2-1; V: TRBV12-3/TRBV12-4; length: 14; CDR3: CASTVDLAGGSQFF
J: TRBJ2-1; V: TRBV5-1; length: 15; CDR3: CASSNGGAAYNEQFF
J: TRBJ1-3; V: TRBV6-5; length: 13; CDR3: CASSYARENTIYF
J: TRBJ1-2; V: TRBV28; length: 13; CDR3: CASSRDRFYGYTF
J: TRBJ2-6; V: TRBV12-3/TRBV12-4; length: 12; CDR3: CASTTGANVLTF
J: TRBJ1-4; V: TRBV15; length: 14; CDR3: CATSRQGAREKLFF
J: TRBJ2-3; V: TRBV27; length: 18; CDR3: CASSPNSGGAWGTDTQYF
J: TRBJ1-1; V: TRBV7-8; length: 15; CDR3: CASSLAGQMNTEAFF
J: TRBJ2-7; V: TRBV20-1; length: 15; CDR3: CSASPRTGGFYEQYF
J: TRBJ1-3; V: TRBV24-1; length: 13; CDR3: CATRSGSGNTIYF
J: TRBJ2-7; V: TRBV14; length: 12; CDR3: CASSQGTLSWYF
J: TRBJ2-2; V: TRBV12-3/TRBV12-4; length: 12; CDR3: CASSLRTGELFF
J: TRBJ2-7; V: TRBV6-5; length: 13; CDR3: CASSYGGLREQYF
J: TRBJ1-2; V: TRBV28; length: 13; CDR3: CASSTDGRYGYTF
J: TRBJ2-7; V: TRBV2; length: 17; CDR3: CASRRPLATGGSYEQYF